This TCR beta chain was sequenced for a study of blood T cell repertoires in COVID-19. Across the whole study: Researchers got acute and convalescent COVID-19 samples from the United States, Italy and Spain. Nucleic acid was either cDNA or gDNA, and it came from T cells, B-cell-depleted T cells, or PBMCs.

Study processing details: Estimation of nucleated cell counts was performed using reference gene primer amplification. Sequenced by immunoSEQ multiplex PCR; TCRdb stores in-frame clones only, minus some. V, J and clone size are those of that table, while D and trimming were read from the DNA. Of 280,000 or so clones listed, approximately 83% are singletons. Germline CDR1 reads SGHTA; CDR2 reads FQGNSA. CDR3 size: 14 residues. V was shortened by 3 bases and J by 1 base, with 9 bases between the two germline ends. Sequencing used peripheral blood. The V call is TRBV7-2, the J call TRBJ1-1, with D perhaps TRBD1 (6 bases). The clonotype originates from a woman between 50 and 59 years old who had recovered from COVID-19. CDR3 loop: CASSFTGPNTEAFF. CDR3 in DNA: TGTGCCAGCAGCTTCACAGGGCCGAACACTGAAGCTTTCTTT.